This T cell receptor (beta chain) originates from a study of T cells in Graves' hyperthyroidism and ophthalmopathy. RNA transcripts provided the source from which TCR beta CDR3 regions were amplified. Initially, a first-round RT-PCR of the TCR CDR3 employed the HTBI primer set. TCRdb fed the multiplex PCR reads into MiXCR, producing one record per CDR3 protein. The data contain about 300,000 distinct CDR3 sequences, around a fifth of them singletons. The V gene's germline CDR1 is DFQATT and CDR2 SNEGSKA (reference sequence). V was cut by 0 bases and J by 2 bases, with 11 bases left in between. The CDR3 runs to 15 residues.

The chain employs TRBV20-1 and TRBJ2-1; D might be TRBD1 or TRBD2, each matching 5 bases. Source material: blood. This TCR was recovered from a man aged 50 to 59 with Graves' ophthalmopathy. CDR3 sequence reads: CSARDLRGAYNEQFF. CDR3 DNA sequence: TGCAGTGCTAGAGATTTGAGGGGAGCCTACAATGAGCAGTTCTTC.